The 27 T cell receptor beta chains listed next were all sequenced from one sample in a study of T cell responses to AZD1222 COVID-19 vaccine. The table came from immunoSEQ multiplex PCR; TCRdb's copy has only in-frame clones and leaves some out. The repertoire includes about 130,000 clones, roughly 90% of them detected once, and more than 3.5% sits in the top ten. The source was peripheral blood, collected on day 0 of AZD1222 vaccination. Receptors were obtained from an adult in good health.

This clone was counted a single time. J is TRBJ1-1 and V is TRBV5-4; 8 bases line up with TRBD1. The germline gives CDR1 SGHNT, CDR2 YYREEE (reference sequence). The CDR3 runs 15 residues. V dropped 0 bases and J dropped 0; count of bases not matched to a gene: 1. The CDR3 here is CASSLAGQVNTEAFF. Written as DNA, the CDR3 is TGTGCCAGCAGCTTGGCGGGACAGGTGAACACTGAAGCTTTCTTT.

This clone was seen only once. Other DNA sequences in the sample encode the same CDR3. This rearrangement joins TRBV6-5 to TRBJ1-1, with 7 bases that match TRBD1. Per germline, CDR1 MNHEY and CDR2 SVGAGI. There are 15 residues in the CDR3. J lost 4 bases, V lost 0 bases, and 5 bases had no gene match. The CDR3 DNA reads TGTGCCAGCAGTTACTCGAGAGGGGGCGGCACTGAAGCTTTCTTT. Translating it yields CASSYSRGGGTEAFF.

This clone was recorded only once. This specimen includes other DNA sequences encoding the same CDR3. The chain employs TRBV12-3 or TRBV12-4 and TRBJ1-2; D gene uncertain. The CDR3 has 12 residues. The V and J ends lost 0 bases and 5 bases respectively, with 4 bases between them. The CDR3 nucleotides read TGTGCCAGCAGTTTAGCGGGGTATGGCTACACCTTC. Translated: CASSLAGYGYTF.

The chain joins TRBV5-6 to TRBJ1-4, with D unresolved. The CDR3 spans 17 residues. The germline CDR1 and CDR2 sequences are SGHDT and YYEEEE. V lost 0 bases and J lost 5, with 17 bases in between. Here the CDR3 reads CASSLGGPNRRNEKLFF. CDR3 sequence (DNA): TGTGCCAGCAGCTTGGGAGGCCCCAATAGGAGGAATGAAAAACTGTTTTTT.

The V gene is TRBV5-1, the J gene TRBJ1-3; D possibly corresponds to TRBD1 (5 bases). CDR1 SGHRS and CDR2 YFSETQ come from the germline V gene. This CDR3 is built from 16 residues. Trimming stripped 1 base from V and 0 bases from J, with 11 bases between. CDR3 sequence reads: CASSLQGPTSGNTIYF. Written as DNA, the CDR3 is TGCGCCAGCAGCTTGCAGGGTCCCACCTCTGGAAACACCATATATTTT.

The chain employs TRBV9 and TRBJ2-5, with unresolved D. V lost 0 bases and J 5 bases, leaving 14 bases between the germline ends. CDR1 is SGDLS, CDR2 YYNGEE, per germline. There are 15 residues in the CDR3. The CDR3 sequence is CASSVAGSLTETQYF. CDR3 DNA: TGTGCCAGCAGCGTAGCTGGGTCATTGACGGAGACCCAGTACTTC. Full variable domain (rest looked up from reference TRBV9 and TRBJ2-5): DSGVTQTPKHLITATGQRVTLRCSPRSGDLSVYWYQQSLDQGLQFLIQYYNGEERAKGNILERFSAQQFPDLHSELNLSSLELGDSALYFCASSVAGSLTETQYFGPGTRLLVL.

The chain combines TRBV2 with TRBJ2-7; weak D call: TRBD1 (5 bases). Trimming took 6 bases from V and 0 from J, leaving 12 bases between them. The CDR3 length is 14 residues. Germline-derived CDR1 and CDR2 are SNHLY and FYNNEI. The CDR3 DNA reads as TGTGCCAGCAGGGGCAGGGTTCCCTCCTACGAGCAGTACTTC. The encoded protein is CASRGRVPSYEQYF.

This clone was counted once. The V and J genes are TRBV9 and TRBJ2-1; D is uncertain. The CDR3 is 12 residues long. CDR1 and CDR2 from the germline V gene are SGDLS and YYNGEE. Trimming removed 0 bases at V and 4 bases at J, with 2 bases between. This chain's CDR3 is CASSVAYNEQFF. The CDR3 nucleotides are TGTGCCAGCAGCGTAGCTTACAATGAGCAGTTCTTC.

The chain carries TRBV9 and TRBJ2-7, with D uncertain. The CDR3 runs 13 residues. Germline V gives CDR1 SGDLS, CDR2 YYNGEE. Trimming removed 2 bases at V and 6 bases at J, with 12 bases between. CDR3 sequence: CASSVRPTGEQYF. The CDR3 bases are TGTGCCAGCAGCGTGCGACCGACGGGCGAGCAGTACTTC. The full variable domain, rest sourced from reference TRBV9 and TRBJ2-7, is DSGVTQTPKHLITATGQRVTLRCSPRSGDLSVYWYQQSLDQGLQFLIQYYNGEERAKGNILERFSAQQFPDLHSELNLSSLELGDSALYFCASSVRPTGEQYFGPGTRLTVT.

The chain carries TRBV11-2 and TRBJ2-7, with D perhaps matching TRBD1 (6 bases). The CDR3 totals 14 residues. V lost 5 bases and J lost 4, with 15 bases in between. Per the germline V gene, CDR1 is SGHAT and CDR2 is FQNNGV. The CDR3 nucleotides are TGTGCCAGCAGCACCCTCAGGGGTACTTACGAGCAGTACTTC. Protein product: CASSTLRGTYEQYF. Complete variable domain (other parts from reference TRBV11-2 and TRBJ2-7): EAGVAQSPRYKIIEKRQSVAFWCNPISGHATLYWYQQILGQGPKLLIQFQNNGVVDDSQLPKDRFSAERLKGVDSTLKIQPAKLEDSAVYLCASSTLRGTYEQYFGPGTRLTVT.

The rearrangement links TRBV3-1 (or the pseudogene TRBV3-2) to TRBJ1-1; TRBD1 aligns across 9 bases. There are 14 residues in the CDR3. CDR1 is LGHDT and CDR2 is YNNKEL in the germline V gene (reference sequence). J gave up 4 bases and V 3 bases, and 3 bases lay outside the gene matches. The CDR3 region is CASSHPTGGTEAFF. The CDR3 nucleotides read TGTGCCAGCAGCCACCCGACAGGGGGCACTGAAGCTTTCTTT.

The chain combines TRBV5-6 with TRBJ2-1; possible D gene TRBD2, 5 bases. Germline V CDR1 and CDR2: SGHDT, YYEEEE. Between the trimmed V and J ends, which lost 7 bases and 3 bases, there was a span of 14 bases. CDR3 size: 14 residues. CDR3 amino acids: CASLSLGGYNEQFF. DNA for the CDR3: TGTGCCAGCCTCTCTCTCGGAGGCTACAATGAGCAGTTCTTC. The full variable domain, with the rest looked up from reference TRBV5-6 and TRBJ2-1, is DAGVTQSPTHLIKTRGQQVTLRCSPKSGHDTVSWYQQALGQGPQFIFQYYEEEERQRGNFPDRFSGHQFPNYSSELNVNALLLGDSALYLCASLSLGGYNEQFFGPGTRLTVL.

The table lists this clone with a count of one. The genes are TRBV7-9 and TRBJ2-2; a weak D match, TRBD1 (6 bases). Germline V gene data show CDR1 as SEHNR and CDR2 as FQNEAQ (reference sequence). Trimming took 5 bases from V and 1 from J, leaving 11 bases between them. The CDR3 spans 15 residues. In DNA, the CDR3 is TGTGCCAGCAGCACCGGGACACTGAACACCGGGGAGCTGTTTTTT. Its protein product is CASSTGTLNTGELFF. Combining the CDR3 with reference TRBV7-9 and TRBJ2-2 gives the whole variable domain DTGVSQNPRHKITKRGQNVTFRCDPISEHNRLYWYRQTLGQGPEFLTYFQNEAQLEKSRLLSDRFSAERPKGSFSTLEIQRTEQGDSAMYLCASSTGTLNTGELFFGEGSRLTVL.

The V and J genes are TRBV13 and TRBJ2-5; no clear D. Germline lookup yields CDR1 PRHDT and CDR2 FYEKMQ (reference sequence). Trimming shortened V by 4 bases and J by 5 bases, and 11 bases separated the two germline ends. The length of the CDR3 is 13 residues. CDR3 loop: CASSSAPWETQYF. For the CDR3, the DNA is TGTGCCAGCAGCTCCGCCCCCTGGGAGACCCAGTACTTC.

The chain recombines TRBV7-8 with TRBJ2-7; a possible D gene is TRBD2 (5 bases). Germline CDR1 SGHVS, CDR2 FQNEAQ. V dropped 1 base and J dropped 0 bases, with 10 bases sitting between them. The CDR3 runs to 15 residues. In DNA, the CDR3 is TGTGCCAGCAGCTTAGAGTCGGGAAGCTCCTACGAGCAGTACTTC. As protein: CASSLESGSSYEQYF.

CDR3 nucleotide sequence: TGTGCCAGCAGCCGGACTAGCGGGACTTACAATGAGCAGTTCTTC. This sequence encodes CASSRTSGTYNEQFF. The chain couples TRBV2 to TRBJ2-1; the match to TRBD2 covers 12 bases. The J segment lost 4 bases and the V segment lost 6 bases, leaving 4 bases of the junction unmatched. This CDR3 is 15 amino acids long. Germline CDR1 reads SNHLY; CDR2 reads FYNNEI.

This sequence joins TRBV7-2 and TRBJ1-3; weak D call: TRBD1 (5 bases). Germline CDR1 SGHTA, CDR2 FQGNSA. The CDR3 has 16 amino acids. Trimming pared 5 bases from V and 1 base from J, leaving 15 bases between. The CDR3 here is CASSRAGAESGNTIYF. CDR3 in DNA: TGTGCCAGCAGCCGGGCCGGGGCCGAATCTGGAAACACCATATATTTT.

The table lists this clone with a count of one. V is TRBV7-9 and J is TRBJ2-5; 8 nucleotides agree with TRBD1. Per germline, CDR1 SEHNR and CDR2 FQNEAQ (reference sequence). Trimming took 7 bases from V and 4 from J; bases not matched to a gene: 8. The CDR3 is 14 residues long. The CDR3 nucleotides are TGTGCCAGCACATTAAGACAGGGGCGAGAGACCCAGTACTTC. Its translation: CASTLRQGRETQYF.

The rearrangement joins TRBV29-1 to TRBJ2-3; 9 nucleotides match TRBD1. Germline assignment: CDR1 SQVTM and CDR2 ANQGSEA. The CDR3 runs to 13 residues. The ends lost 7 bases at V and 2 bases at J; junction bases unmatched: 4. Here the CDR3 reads CSGDRENTDTQYF. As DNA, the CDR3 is TGCAGCGGGGACAGGGAGAACACAGATACGCAGTATTTT.

CDR3 coding DNA: TGTGCCAGTAGTATTCAGGGGGCGAGGAATTCACCCCTCCACTTT. Translated, it gives CASSIQGARNSPLHF. The chain combines TRBV19 with TRBJ1-6, with 8 bases identical to TRBD1. Trimming cost V 3 bases and J 7 bases; bases outside gene matches: 5. The CDR3 length is 15 residues. Germline V CDR1 and CDR2: LNHDA, SQIVND (reference sequence).

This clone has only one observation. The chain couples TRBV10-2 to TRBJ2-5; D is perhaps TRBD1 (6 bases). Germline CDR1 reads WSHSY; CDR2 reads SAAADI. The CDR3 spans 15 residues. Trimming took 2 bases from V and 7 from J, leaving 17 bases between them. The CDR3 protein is CASSETPGATGTQYF. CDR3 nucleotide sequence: TGCGCCAGCAGTGAGACCCCAGGGGCCACAGGGACCCAGTACTTC.

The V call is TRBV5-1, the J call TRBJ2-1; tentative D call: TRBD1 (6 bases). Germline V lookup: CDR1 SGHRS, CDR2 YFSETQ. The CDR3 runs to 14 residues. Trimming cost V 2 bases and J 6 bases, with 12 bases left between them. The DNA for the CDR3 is TGCGCCAGCAGCTTCGGACAGATACTCAATGAGCAGTTCTTC. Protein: CASSFGQILNEQFF.

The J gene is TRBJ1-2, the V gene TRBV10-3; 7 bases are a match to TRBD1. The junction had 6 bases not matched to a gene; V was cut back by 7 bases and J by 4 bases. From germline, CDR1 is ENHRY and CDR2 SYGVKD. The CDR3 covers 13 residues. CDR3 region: CAIKSDRAYGYTF. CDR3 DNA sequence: TGTGCCATCAAATCCGACAGGGCCTATGGCTACACCTTC.

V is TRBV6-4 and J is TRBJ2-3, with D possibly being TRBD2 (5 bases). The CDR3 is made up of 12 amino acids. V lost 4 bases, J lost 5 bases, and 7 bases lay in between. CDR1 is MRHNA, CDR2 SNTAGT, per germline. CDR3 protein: CASSVEGDTQYF. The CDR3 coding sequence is TGTGCCAGCAGTGTAGAGGGAGATACGCAGTATTTT.

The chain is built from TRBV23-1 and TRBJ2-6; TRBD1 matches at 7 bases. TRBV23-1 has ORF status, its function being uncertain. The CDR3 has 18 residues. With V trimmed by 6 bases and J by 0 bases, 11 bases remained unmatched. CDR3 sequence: CASRNRDSARSGANVLTF. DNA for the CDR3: TGCGCCAGCAGGAACCGGGACAGCGCTCGCTCTGGGGCCAACGTCCTGACTTTC.

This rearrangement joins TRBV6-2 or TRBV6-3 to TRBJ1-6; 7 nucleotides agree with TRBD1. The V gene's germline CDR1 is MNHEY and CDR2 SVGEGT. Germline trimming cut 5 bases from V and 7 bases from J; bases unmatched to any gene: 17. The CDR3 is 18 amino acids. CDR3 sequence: CASSARGRDPAWNSPLHF. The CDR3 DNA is TGTGCCAGCAGTGCCAGGGGGAGGGACCCGGCTTGGAATTCACCCCTCCACTTT.

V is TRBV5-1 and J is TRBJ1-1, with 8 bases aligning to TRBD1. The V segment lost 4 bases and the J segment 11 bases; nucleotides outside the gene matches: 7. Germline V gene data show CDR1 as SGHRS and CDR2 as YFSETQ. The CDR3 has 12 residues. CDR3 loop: CASSGMDRAAFF. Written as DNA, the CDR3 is TGCGCCAGCAGCGGGATGGACAGGGCGGCTTTCTTT.